This TCR beta chain is drawn from a study of OX40 agonist ivuxolimab in advanced cancers. On the study more broadly: Partial responses occurred in Three dose-escalation patients, one with hepatocellular carcinoma and two with cutaneous melanoma. Overall study results and limits: There were also nonresponders showing low normalized T-cell clonal expansion.

Only in-frame clones appear in the TCRdb table, and some are missing; sequencing was by immunoSEQ multiplex PCR. The sample yields roughly 80,000 clones, nearly 95% seen once. The CDR3 is 14 residues long. Germline V gene data show CDR1 as LNHDA and CDR2 as SQIVND (reference sequence). Losses at the gene ends were 5 bases for V and 0 bases for J; bases not matched to a gene: 3. This clone has just one count. Its antigen is undetermined. The sample in question was CD4+ or CD8+ T cells sorted from blood, obtained in a trial of the OX40 agonist ivuxolimab. J is TRBJ1-2 and V is TRBV19, with 7 bases matching TRBD1. This receptor was obtained from an adult with an advanced solid tumor such as melanoma, head and neck, liver or kidney cancer. The CDR3 nucleotides read TGTGCCAGTAGTGAGACAGGGACTAACTATGGCTACACCTTC. Residues: CASSETGTNYGYTF. Full variable domain (rest looked up from reference TRBV19 and TRBJ1-2): DGGITQSPKYLFRKEGQNVTLSCEQNLNHDAMYWYRQDPGQGLRLIYYSQIVNDFQKGDIAEGYSVSREKKESFPLTVTSAQKNPTAFYLCASSETGTNYGYTFGSGTRLTVV.